A selection of T cell receptor beta chains follows, all from one sample in a study of shared clonotypes between healthy human individuals. Clones were sequenced by immunoSEQ multiplex PCR, and TCRdb holds only the in-frame ones, with some missing. The data show approximately 2.5 million clones, roughly 92% seen once. Sequencing was performed on naive CD4+ T cells sorted from blood. The receptors derive from a man aged 18 to 29 in good health. The CDR3 runs from the conserved cysteine through the conserved F or W. A D gene is named only where the DNA matches it firmly. Rows give clone size only sometimes, using once, few, many, or a class for an expanded clone.

clone_size	j_call	d_call	v_call	cdr3_aa	cdr3_nt
NA	TRBJ1-4	TRBD1	TRBV19	CASSITGQGAVEKLFF	TGTGCCAGTAGTATAACCGGTCAGGGGGCGGTTGAAAAACTGTTTTTT
NA	TRBJ1-1	NA	TRBV9	CASSATSTTLNTEAFF	TGTGCCAGCAGCGCTACTTCAACAACATTGAACACTGAAGCTTTCTTT
NA	TRBJ2-1	TRBD2	TRBV9	CASSASGTTNNEQFF	TGTGCCAGCAGCGCAAGCGGGACTACTAACAATGAGCAGTTCTTC
NA	TRBJ2-7	TRBD2	TRBV29-1	CSVEDGASGGEYEQYF	TGCAGCGTTGAAGATGGGGCTAGCGGGGGAGAATACGAGCAGTACTTC
NA	TRBJ2-2	NA	TRBV7-2	CASSLDRANTGELFF	TGTGCCAGCAGCTTAGACAGGGCCAACACCGGGGAGCTGTTTTTT
NA	TRBJ2-4	TRBD2	TRBV6-4	CASSDPVIAGGRALAKNIQYF	TGTGCCAGCAGTGACCCCGTGATAGCGGGGGGCCGCGCGCTGGCCAAAAACATTCAGTACTTC
NA	TRBJ2-5	TRBD2	TRBV30	CAWSRRGGARETQYF	TGTGCCTGGAGCCGTCGGGGGGGGGCCAGAGAGACCCAGTACTTC
once	TRBJ2-5	NA	TRBV30	CAWNRGGETQYF	TGTGCCTGGAACCGAGGGGGGGAGACCCAGTACTTC
NA	TRBJ2-3	TRBD2	TRBV10-3	CATQRGTSGSTDTQYF	TGTGCCACGCAGCGGGGGACTAGCGGCAGCACAGATACGCAGTATTTT
NA	TRBJ2-5	NA	TRBV7-2	CASSLQSGLGETQYF	TGTGCCAGCAGCTTACAGTCGGGGCTGGGGGAGACCCAGTACTTC
NA	TRBJ2-7	NA	TRBV18	CASSPGRYEQYF	TGTGCCAGCTCACCGGGAAGATACGAGCAGTACTTC
NA	TRBJ1-1	NA	TRBV23-1	CASSQWYRMNTEAFF	TGCGCCAGCAGTCAATGGTACAGAATGAACACTGAAGCTTTCTTT
NA	TRBJ1-2	NA	TRBV9	CASSEPGGYTF	TGTGCCAGCAGCGAACCAGGGGGCTACACCTTC
once	TRBJ1-2	NA	TRBV7-2	CASRLDYGYTF	TGTGCCAGCCGGTTGGACTATGGCTACACCTTC
NA	TRBJ2-1	NA	TRBV7-2	CASSVQGNEQFF	TGTGCCAGCAGCGTACAGGGCAATGAGCAGTTCTTC
NA	TRBJ2-5	TRBD2	TRBV5-1	CASSLGLAGGQETQYF	TGCGCCAGCAGCCTTGGACTAGCGGGAGGGCAAGAGACCCAGTACTTC
NA	TRBJ2-2	TRBD2	TRBV11-2	CASSSPPAGGPGTGELFF	TGTGCCAGCAGCTCCCCTCCAGCGGGAGGGCCCGGGACCGGGGAGCTGTTTTTT
NA	TRBJ2-7	NA	TRBV2	CASSGADYYEQYF	TGTGCCAGCAGTGGGGCCGACTACTACGAGCAGTACTTC
NA	TRBJ2-3	TRBD1	TRBV6-1	CASSSGTGGADTQYF	TGTGCCAGCAGTTCCGGGACAGGGGGGGCAGATACGCAGTATTTT
NA	TRBJ1-3	NA	TRBV18	CASSPTPASGNTIYF	TGTGCCAGCTCACCGACCCCCGCCTCTGGAAACACCATATATTTT
once	TRBJ2-5	TRBD2	TRBV5-1	CASSWAGGPEETQYF	TGCGCCAGCAGCTGGGCGGGGGGTCCAGAAGAGACCCAGTACTTC
few	TRBJ1-4	NA	TRBV16	CASSRDSQATNEKLFF	TGTGCCAGCAGCCGAGACTCACAGGCAACAAATGAAAAACTGTTTTTT
NA	TRBJ2-5	TRBD1	TRBV5-1	CASSSGQGLETQYF	TGCGCCAGCAGCTCAGGACAGGGGCTGGAGACCCAGTACTTC
NA	TRBJ2-2	TRBD1	TRBV5-1	CASSLDVRQGANGELFF	TGCGCCAGCAGCTTGGACGTGCGACAGGGGGCGAACGGGGAGCTGTTTTTT
NA	TRBJ2-7	TRBD1	TRBV29-1	CSALGMETGHSYEQYF	TGCAGCGCACTAGGGATGGAGACAGGGCACTCCTACGAGCAGTACTTC